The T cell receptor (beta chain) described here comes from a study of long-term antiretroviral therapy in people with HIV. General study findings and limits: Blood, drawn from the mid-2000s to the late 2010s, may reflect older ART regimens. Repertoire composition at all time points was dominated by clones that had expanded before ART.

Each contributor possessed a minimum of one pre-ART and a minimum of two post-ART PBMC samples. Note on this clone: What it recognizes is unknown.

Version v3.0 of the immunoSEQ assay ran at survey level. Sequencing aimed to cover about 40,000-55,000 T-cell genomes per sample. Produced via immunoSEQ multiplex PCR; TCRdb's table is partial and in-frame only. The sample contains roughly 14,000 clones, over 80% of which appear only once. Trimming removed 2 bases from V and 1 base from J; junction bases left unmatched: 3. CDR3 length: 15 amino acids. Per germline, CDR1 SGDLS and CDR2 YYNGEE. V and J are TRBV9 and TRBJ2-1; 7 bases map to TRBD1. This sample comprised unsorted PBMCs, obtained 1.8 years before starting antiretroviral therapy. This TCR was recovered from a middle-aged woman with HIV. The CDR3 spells CASSVQQGSYNEQFF. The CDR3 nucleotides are TGTGCCAGCAGCGTCCAACAGGGGTCCTACAATGAGCAGTTCTTC.